The rows below give T cell receptor beta chains drawn from one sample of a study of response to subunit inactivated influenza vaccine. From the RT-PCR reads, TCRdb called clonotypes with MiXCR, one entry per CDR3 protein. This repertoire shows under 950,000 distinct CDR3 sequences, over 20% found once; its top ten account for roughly a tenth. This sample comprised PBMCs from blood, obtained roughly 5 days after vaccination. The receptors shown here come from a man aged 50-60 years who received an inactivated influenza vaccine. CDR3s include the opening cysteine and the closing phenylalanine or tryptophan. The D gene is left open where the match is weak. Clone size is not always given. Where it is, it says once, few, many or a class for expanded clones.

TRBD2 TRBJ2-1 TRBV20-1 few TGCAGTGCTAAACTCGGCGGGGGGGCCCATGAGCAGTTCTTC CSAKLGGGAHEQFF
TRBD2 TRBJ2-3 TRBV28 - TGTGCCGTAGGGACTAGCGGCACAGATACGCAGTATTTT CAVGTSGTDTQYF
TRBD2 TRBJ2-3 TRBV24-1 - TGTGCCACCAGTGAACTAGCGGGAGACGGTACAGATACGCAGTATTTT CATSELAGDGTDTQYF
TRBD2 TRBJ2-3 TRBV29-1 - TGCAGCGTTGTGGCTAGCGGGTCGGACCTCCAGTATTTT CSVVASGSDLQYF
- TRBJ2-1 TRBV12-3/TRBV12-4 many TGTGCCAGCAAACCAAGGGAGGCAAGTGAGCAGTTCTTC CASKPREASEQFF
- TRBJ2-1 TRBV29-1 - TGCAGCGTTGAAGGGGAAAACAACCACTACTACAATGAGCAGTTCTTC CSVEGENNHYYNEQFF
TRBD1 TRBJ2-1 TRBV4-1 - TGCGCCAGCAGCCTAACCGGGACAGGGCTGTTCTTC CASSLTGTGLFF
- TRBJ2-1 TRBV4-1 many TGCGCCAGCAGCCAAGACAGAACATACAATGAGCAGTTCTTC CASSQDRTYNEQFF
TRBD1 TRBJ2-7 TRBV27 - TGTGCCATCAGTTTTCACGGACAGGGGACCTACGAGCAGTACTTC CAISFHGQGTYEQYF
- TRBJ2-5 TRBV7-9 - TGTGCCAGCAGCTTAGGCAGGGTGCACGGGTTCGAGACCCAGTACTTC CASSLGRVHGFETQYF
TRBD1 TRBJ2-1 TRBV20-1 - TGCAGTGCTTCGACGGTTCTCAGGGGGCAGGAGCAGTTCTTC CSASTVLRGQEQFF
TRBD2 TRBJ2-4 TRBV20-1 many TGCAGTGCTTCTAGCGGGAGGGCCGGAAACATTCAGTACTTC CSASSGRAGNIQYF
- TRBJ2-3 TRBV7-3 - TGTGCCAGCAGCCCAGGAAGCTGGTACACAGATACGCAGTATTTT CASSPGSWYTDTQYF
- TRBJ1-5 TRBV20-1 - TGCAGTGCTAGAGAGGGGAGGGGTTCGAGCAATCAGCCCCAGCATTTT CSAREGRGSSNQPQHF
TRBD1 TRBJ1-5 TRBV28 few TGTGCCAGCAGGGGACAGGGATGGTACAATCAGCCCCAGCATTTT CASRGQGWYNQPQHF
TRBD1 TRBJ1-6 TRBV12-3/TRBV12-4 - TGTGCCAGCAGGCCGGGACAGCAGAATTCACCCCTCCACTTT CASRPGQQNSPLHF
- TRBJ2-1 TRBV2 many TGTGCCAGCAGTCTTCCGGAGGGAGGCGAGCAGTTCTTC CASSLPEGGEQFF
TRBD1 TRBJ2-7 TRBV6-1 - TGTGCCAGCAGCCCCCGACAGGGTCTTAGGTCCTACGAGCAGTACTTC CASSPRQGLRSYEQYF
- TRBJ2-4 TRBV20-1 - TGCAGTGCTAGAGATGAGGGAAGGGGCATTCAGTACTTC CSARDEGRGIQYF
- TRBJ2-3 TRBV12-3/TRBV12-4 - TGTGCCAGCAGTCCGGGCCGCCTCGCGGATACGCAGTATTTT CASSPGRLADTQYF
TRBD1 TRBJ2-5 TRBV6-1 - TGTGCCAGCTTGACGGACAGGGCGAGAGAGACCCAGTACTTC CASLTDRARETQYF
- TRBJ2-3 TRBV19 - TGTGCCAGTAGTATAGATCATCGGGCAGATACGCAGTATTTT CASSIDHRADTQYF
TRBD1 TRBJ1-1 TRBV25-1 - TGTGCCAGCAGCCAGGACAGGTACTTAACTGAAGCTTTCTTT CASSQDRYLTEAFF
- TRBJ2-3 TRBV11-2 few TGTGCCAGCAGCGAATACGCACTTTCTTACACAGATACGCAGTATTTT CASSEYALSYTDTQYF
- TRBJ1-1 TRBV2 - TGTGCCAGCAGTGAAGGGATCGGGGGCTGGGGACTGGAAGAAGCTTTCTTT CASSEGIGGWGLEEAFF
- TRBJ1-6 TRBV6-1 - TGTGCCAGTCATCATTCCAGGGCAGATTCACCCCTCCACTTT CASHHSRADSPLHF
- TRBJ2-7 TRBV6-1 - TGTGCCAGCAGGTCAGGAGGGGGCGGTTACGAGCAGTACTTC CASRSGGGGYEQYF
TRBD1 TRBJ1-2 TRBV3-1 once TGTGCCAGCAGCCAACCCCGACAGGGTTTCTATGGCTACACCTTC CASSQPRQGFYGYTF
TRBD2 TRBJ2-1 TRBV5-5 few TGTGCCAGCAGCTTCATTTCGGGGGGGGCAGAGCAGTTCTTC CASSFISGGAEQFF
- TRBJ1-6 TRBV28 - TGTGCCAGCAGTTTTTGGGCGGGATCACCCCTCCACTTT CASSFWAGSPLHF
- TRBJ1-3 TRBV6-6 - TGTGCCAGCAGTTACTCCGCCGGCGCCACCATATATTTT CASSYSAGATIYF
- TRBJ2-3 TRBV20-1 few TGCAGTGCTAGAGGGGGGTTCGACACAGATACGCAGTATTTT CSARGGFDTDTQYF
TRBD2 TRBJ2-1 TRBV5-1 few TGCGCCAGCAGCTTGGGGGCTAGCGGGCCTTACAATGAGCAGTTCTTC CASSLGASGPYNEQFF
- TRBJ2-7 TRBV20-1 few TGCAGTGCTAGCTGGCGGGAAACCTACGAGCAGTACTTC CSASWRETYEQYF
- TRBJ1-5 TRBV7-2 many TGTGCCAGCAGCTTACGAGGGCTAGGGCAGCCCCAGCATTTT CASSLRGLGQPQHF
- TRBJ2-1 TRBV27 - TGTGCCAGCAGTCCCTGGGACTCCCGGGGGCGCAATGAGCAGTTCTTC CASSPWDSRGRNEQFF
- TRBJ1-1 TRBV20-1 - TGCAGTGCTATCCAGGGACACTGGAACACTGAAGCTTTCTTT CSAIQGHWNTEAFF
- TRBJ2-2 TRBV28 few TGTGCCAGCAGTCCCAGTCCAGGGGCCAAGAACACCGGGGAGCTGTTTTTT CASSPSPGAKNTGELFF
- TRBJ2-7 TRBV7-2 - TGTGCCAGCAGCTTAGCGGGAGAACCCTACGAGCAGTACTTC CASSLAGEPYEQYF
- TRBJ2-3 TRBV15 - TGTGCCACCGCCCGGCGCCCCACAGATACGCAGTATTTT CATARRPTDTQYF
- TRBJ1-1 TRBV6-2/TRBV6-3 - TGTGCCAGCCAACACAGGAGAAACACTGAAGCTTTCTTT CASQHRRNTEAFF
TRBD2 TRBJ2-5 TRBV7-2 few TGTGCCAGCAGCGTTCGGGAGGGGGGGGTTACTCGGACCCAGTACTTC CASSVREGGVTRTQYF